This section outlines one T cell receptor beta chain sequence together with its context. Compared with germline, one end of the junction differs, possibly owing to a read error. This CDR3 is 14 amino acids long. The germline V gene encodes CDR1 LGHNA and CDR2 YSLEER. The source of the sample is a study of blood T cell repertoires in COVID-19. Study-wide background: From T cells, B-cell-depleted T cells, or PBMCs came the material, which was cDNA or gDNA.

Original methodology: Amplification from reference gene primers served as the basis for estimated nucleated cell counts. The protocol was immunoSEQ multiplex PCR, while the TCRdb copy is restricted to in-frame clones and leaves out a portion. From that table come the V and J calls and clone size; the DNA was used to work out D and trimming. Of 120,000 to 150,000 clones listed, 89% are singletons. V is TRBV4-3 and J is TRBJ1-4; D uncertain. The sample comprised peripheral blood. The sequence came from a human donor in a cohort sampled during active COVID-19. CDR3 nucleotides: TGCGCCAGCAGCGAAGAGGGCTTTACTGGAAAACTGTTTTTT. The encoded protein is CASSEEGFTGKLFF.